This T cell receptor (beta chain) was sequenced in a study of immune evolution from preneoplasia to lung adenocarcinoma (dated by TCRdb to the early 2020s). For the wider study: No AAH lesions showed HLA loss of heterozygosity, compared with 5.5% to 8% of AIS, around 14% of MIA and around 35% of ADC lesions. The immune data were combined with whole exome sequencing and methylation data from the same cohort of nodules. TCR sequencing data came from 51 patients. Sample size was based on specimen availability rather than a prior power calculation. According to the study, around 99 samples were used for TCR sequencing. The overall cohort comprised about 57 patients with pulmonary nodules who underwent surgical resection. The study combined immune gene expression, TCR sequencing and multiplex immunofluorescence to profile immune contexture across lung adenocarcinoma precursors and invasive adenocarcinoma. Resected precursor lesions (AAH, AIS, MIA) and invasive adenocarcinomas were compared with paired morphologically normal lung tissue. Class I HLA alleles were inferred from exome data with POLYSOLVER, and allele-specific HLA loss was detected with LOHHLA.

Comments on this clone: The specificity of this receptor is unknown. Nothing much larger sits one base from this clone, and base qualities are not available.

TCR beta CDR3 regions were sequenced from DNA using the immunoSEQ hsTCRbeta Kit. The paper's processing steps were these. The ImmunoSEQ Analyzer was used to analyse the TCR sequencing data. T cell clonality was defined as 1 minus Pielou's evenness computed on productive rearrangements. To measure T cell diversity, the inverse Simpson index was applied to productive templates. T cell density was defined as TCR beta template counts normalized to usable DNA, with usable DNA estimated by amplifying and sequencing housekeeping genes. TCR metrics were compared across histologic stages using two-sided Kruskal-Wallis tests. TCRdb holds this immuneACCESS table with in-frame rearrangements only. Some clones are missing; in checked studies, unresolved V genes explain under half, and the rest has no known cause. V and J calls plus clone size are reproduced from that table; the DNA served to infer D and trimming. The sample table contains about 5,700 clones; only one count was recorded for over 75% of them. The ten most abundant clones make up under 14% of the sample.

Trimming takes 4 bases from V and 2 bases from J, and the germline ends sit 5 bases apart. CDR1 and CDR2 (MDHEN, SYDVKM) derive from the germline V gene. The CDR3 covers 12 residues, taking in both the cysteine and the phenylalanine. Only the CDR3 region is kept as DNA, spanning 36 bases read in frame from base 1. Between about 2014 and 2018, the patients underwent resection in either Japan or China. Two lung cancer pathologists independently confirmed the histologic diagnosis of each case on H&E slides. For nucleic acid extraction, premalignant or tumor cells were enriched by macro-dissection following pathologic assessment. DNA was isolated from FFPE tissue using the AllPrep DNA/RNA FFPE Kit. Broad study findings and their caveats: Findings were based on association rather than direct causation; larger cohorts with long-term follow-up and longitudinal biopsies were deemed needed. The highest top T cell clone frequencies were observed in normal lung, and a progressive decrease in top T cell clone frequencies appeared to occur from AAH through AIS, MIA and invasive adenocarcinoma. The highest T cell clonality was observed in KRAS-mutant nodules compared with EGFR-mutant or double wild-type lesions. Clonality was highest in normal lung, while later-stage lesions appeared to have lower clonality but higher T cell density and diversity. All patients were from Japan and China, so applicability to Western populations was uncertain.

Here the chain combines TRBV28 and TRBJ1-2; the D gene assignment is ambiguous. This receptor was identified in a person aged 55-80 years with lung adenocarcinoma. Specimen: FFPE minimally invasive lung adenocarcinoma tissue. The cell subset or site label, read with the paper, signifies: micro-invasive lung adenocarcinoma (MIA). The bases are TGTGCCAGCAGTTCTATAAACTATGGCTACACCTTC. Its translation is CASSSINYGYTF.